These 28 T cell receptor beta chains were sequenced from one sample in a study of shared clonotypes between healthy human individuals. Method: immunoSEQ multiplex PCR; TCRdb's copy keeps in-frame clones and lacks some. The top ten hold roughly 0.13% of the sample, which has 2 million to 2.5 million clones, approximately 96% seen once. The sample was naive CD4+ T cells sorted from blood. The subset is: CD45RA+ positively selected. The receptors were gathered from a man between 18 and 35 years old in good health.

Worth noting for this clone: Other DNA sequences in the sample encode the same CDR3. The chain recombines TRBV30 with TRBJ1-3; TRBD1 matches at 9 bases. Germline CDR1 and CDR2: GTSNPN and SVGIG (reference sequence). The CDR3 length is 15 residues. J was trimmed by 0 bases and V by 2 bases; bases with no gene match: 2. Here the CDR3 reads CAWSRTGDSGNTIYF. The CDR3 DNA reads as TGTGCCTGGAGTAGGACAGGGGACTCTGGAAACACCATATATTTT.

This clone was counted once. The chain carries TRBV6-6 and TRBJ2-7; D is uncertain. Germline V CDR1 and CDR2: MNHNY, SVGAGI (reference sequence). The CDR3 runs to 11 residues. V was clipped by 11 bases and J by 2 bases, with 10 bases between them. This CDR3 reads CACRTAYEQYF. The CDR3 coding sequence is TGTGCCTGCCGGACCGCCTACGAGCAGTACTTC.

As to this clone: The same CDR3 also results from other DNA sequences found in this sample. CDR3 amino acids: CASSLGGGPNYGYTF. The CDR3 DNA is TGCGCCAGCAGCTTGGGGGGCGGACCTAACTATGGCTACACCTTC. This chain uses TRBV5-1 with TRBJ1-2, with D possibly being TRBD1 (5 bases). Trimming pared 0 bases from V and 0 bases from J, leaving 9 bases between. Germline assignment: CDR1 SGHRS and CDR2 YFSETQ. There are 15 residues in the CDR3.

There are a few counts of this clone. This rearrangement joins TRBV7-2 to TRBJ1-1; no firm D call. There are 11 residues in the CDR3. Germline loops: CDR1 SGHTA, CDR2 FQGNSA. V lost 3 bases, J lost 5 bases, and 4 bases lay in between. The CDR3, as DNA: TGTGCCAGCAGCTTTCGGACTGAAGCTTTCTTT. Its protein is CASSFRTEAFF.

This chain uses TRBV6-5 with TRBJ2-2; D possibly corresponds to TRBD2 (5 bases). Trimming pared 2 bases from V and 5 bases from J, leaving 6 bases between. The germline CDR1 and CDR2 sequences are MNHEY and SVGAGI. The CDR3 consists of 13 residues. CDR3 region: CASSYRETGELFF. DNA for the CDR3: TGTGCCAGCAGTTACAGGGAGACCGGGGAGCTGTTTTTT.

The gene calls are TRBV10-1 and TRBJ2-1; tentative D call: TRBD2 (5 bases). Trimming cost V 0 bases and J 8 bases, with 11 bases left between them. Germline V lookup: CDR1 WNHNN, CDR2 SYGVQD (reference sequence). The CDR3 loop spans 14 amino acids. DNA for the CDR3: TGCGCCAGCAGTGAGTCGCTAGCCAACCATGAGCAGTTCTTC. Protein: CASSESLANHEQFF.

V gene TRBV10-3 combines with J gene TRBJ2-3, with 7 bases lining up with TRBD2. Trimming took 0 bases from V and 3 from J; bases not matched to a gene: 6. The germline CDR1 and CDR2 sequences are ENHRY and SYGVKD. The CDR3 has 16 amino acids. The CDR3 region is CAISESAQLATDTQYF. CDR3 in DNA: TGTGCCATCAGTGAGTCCGCGCAACTAGCGACAGATACGCAGTATTTT.

V and J are TRBV27 and TRBJ1-1, with 8 nucleotides matching TRBD1. Trimming took 8 bases from V and 2 from J; bases not matched to a gene: 13. The CDR3 length is 16 residues. CDR1 MNHEY and CDR2 SMNVEV come from the germline V gene (reference sequence). CDR3 in DNA: TGTGCCAGCCGCGAACTACCGGGACAGGTAAACACTGAAGCTTTCTTT. Amino acid sequence: CASRELPGQVNTEAFF.

The J gene is TRBJ1-4, the V gene TRBV20-1; no clear D gene. The germline CDR1 and CDR2 sequences are DFQATT and SNEGSKA (reference sequence). The CDR3 length is 10 residues. The V and J ends lost 6 bases and 6 bases respectively, with 5 bases between them. DNA for the CDR3: TGCAGTGCCTTCGATGAAAAACTGTTTTTT. Its protein is CSAFDEKLFF.

The J gene is TRBJ1-4, the V gene TRBV7-2, with D perhaps matching TRBD1 (6 bases). Deletions cut 1 base from V and 8 bases from J, with 14 bases between. This CDR3 contains 15 residues. Germline CDR1 is SGHTA and CDR2 is FQGNSA. The CDR3 region is CASSLGQASNEKLFF. The CDR3 DNA sequence: TGTGCCAGCAGCTTAGGACAGGCTTCCAACGAAAAACTGTTTTTT.

On this clone: The identical CDR3 is also encoded by other nucleotide sequences in the sample. V and J are TRBV9 and TRBJ1-4, with D uncertain. V lost 2 bases to trimming and J lost 0 bases, with 5 bases between them. The CDR3 has 14 amino acids. Germline CDR1 is SGDLS and CDR2 is YYNGEE. The CDR3: CASSVGATNEKLFF. The CDR3 DNA sequence: TGTGCCAGCAGCGTTGGGGCAACTAATGAAAAACTGTTTTTT.

The V gene is TRBV6-6, the J gene TRBJ2-7, with TRBD2 as a possible D gene (6 bases). V was cut by 4 bases and J by 6 bases, with 7 bases left in between. Germline loops: CDR1 MNHNY, CDR2 SVGAGI (reference sequence). The CDR3 is made up of 11 amino acids. CDR3 in DNA: TGTGCCAGCAGTTGGAGGGGCGAGCAGTACTTC. Translated: CASSWRGEQYF.

The genes are TRBV5-1 and TRBJ2-7; weak D call: TRBD2 (6 bases). The CDR3 contains 15 residues. V was shortened by 0 bases and J by 6 bases, with 16 bases between the two germline ends. Germline lookup yields CDR1 SGHRS and CDR2 YFSETQ. This CDR3 reads CASSLVGGPLGEQYF. The CDR3 DNA sequence: TGCGCCAGCAGCTTGGTGGGGGGACCTCTGGGCGAGCAGTACTTC.

Concerning this clone itself: Other DNA sequences in this specimen translate into the identical CDR3. The rearrangement joins TRBV30 to TRBJ2-1; D gene unclear. V was shortened by 0 bases and J by 7 bases, with 4 bases between the two germline ends. This CDR3 is 11 amino acids long. CDR1 is GTSNPN and CDR2 is SVGIG in the germline V gene (reference sequence). This CDR3 reads CAWSVANEQFF. The CDR3 nucleotides are TGTGCCTGGAGTGTCGCGAATGAGCAGTTCTTC.

The chain carries TRBV5-4 and TRBJ2-1, with D unclear. The CDR3 has 13 amino acids. The V gene's germline CDR1 is SGHNT and CDR2 YYREEE (reference sequence). Deletions cut 0 bases from V and 8 bases from J, with 9 bases between. The CDR3 nucleotides are TGTGCCAGCAGCTTGGTCGACAACTATGAGCAGTTCTTC. Amino acids: CASSLVDNYEQFF.

This CDR3 reads CASSLWPLGEVTGELFF. Written as DNA, the CDR3 is TGTGCCAGCAGCCTTTGGCCCCTCGGCGAGGTCACCGGGGAGCTGTTTTTT. The chain couples TRBV5-4 to TRBJ2-2; D remains ambiguous. The ends were cut back, 4 bases at V and 4 bases at J, with 20 bases in the middle. This CDR3 comprises 17 residues. CDR1 is SGHNT, CDR2 YYREEE, per germline (reference sequence). The variable domain in full, completed from reference TRBV5-4 and TRBJ2-2, reads ETGVTQSPTHLIKTRGQQVTLRCSSQSGHNTVSWYQQALGQGPQFIFQYYREEENGRGNFPPRFSGLQFPNYSSELNVNALELDDSALYLCASSLWPLGEVTGELFFGEGSRLTVL.

This chain connects TRBV25-1 to TRBJ1-5, with a possible D match to TRBD1 (6 bases). The germline V gene has CDR1 MGHDK and CDR2 SYGVNS. Deletions cut 3 bases from V and 1 base from J, with 10 bases between. The CDR3 is made up of 15 amino acids. The CDR3 DNA reads TGTGCCAGCAGTGAGACAGGTTTGAGCAATCAGCCCCAGCATTTT. Translation gives CASSETGLSNQPQHF.

V is TRBV9 and J is TRBJ2-7, with TRBD2 matching over 7 bases. The V and J ends lost 3 bases and 4 bases, in that order; junction bases with no gene match: 13. Per the germline V gene, CDR1 is SGDLS and CDR2 is YYNGEE. The CDR3 sequence is 16 residues long. CDR3 nucleotide sequence: TGTGCCAGCAGCGCCCAGGTGGGGGGGAATGGGTACGAGCAGTACTTC. As protein: CASSAQVGGNGYEQYF. Filled out from reference TRBV9 and TRBJ2-7, the complete variable domain reads DSGVTQTPKHLITATGQRVTLRCSPRSGDLSVYWYQQSLDQGLQFLIQYYNGEERAKGNILERFSAQQFPDLHSELNLSSLELGDSALYFCASSAQVGGNGYEQYFGPGTRLTVT.

V usage is TRBV6-5 and J usage is TRBJ2-7; D is unresolved. Germline lookup yields CDR1 MNHEY and CDR2 SVGAGI. Trimming removed 6 bases at V and 2 bases at J, with 11 bases between. The CDR3 has 13 residues. The CDR3 loop is CASRRLGPYEQYF. The CDR3 region has the DNA TGTGCCAGCAGGCGACTGGGTCCCTACGAGCAGTACTTC.

The rearrangement joins TRBV11-2 to TRBJ2-7, with D hard to call. With 1 base removed from V and 2 bases from J, the gap between germline ends came to 9 bases. Germline V gene lookup returns CDR1 SGHAT and CDR2 FQNNGV. The CDR3 has 14 amino acids. The chain's CDR3 is CASSLGNTPYEQYF. For the CDR3, the DNA is TGTGCCAGCAGCTTAGGGAACACTCCCTACGAGCAGTACTTC.

This clone was recorded once. The chain joins TRBV27 to TRBJ2-7; 9 positions match TRBD2. Germline CDR1 MNHEY, CDR2 SMNVEV (reference sequence). CDR3 size: 15 residues. The J segment lost 3 bases and the V segment lost 6 bases, leaving 9 bases of the junction unmatched. This CDR3 reads CASRHRLAEVYEQYF. For the CDR3, the DNA is TGTGCCAGCAGGCATAGACTAGCGGAGGTCTACGAGCAGTACTTC.

The chain uses TRBV27 and TRBJ2-7; maybe TRBD2 (7 bases). The CDR3 contains 13 residues. Germline assignment: CDR1 MNHEY and CDR2 SMNVEV (reference sequence). V lost 3 bases, J lost 5 bases, and 11 bases lay in between. The CDR3 here is CASSFREGDEQYF. DNA of the CDR3: TGTGCCAGCAGTTTCAGGGAGGGGGACGAGCAGTACTTC.

The chain recombines TRBV4-1 with TRBJ2-2; the match to TRBD2 covers 9 bases. There are 18 residues in the CDR3. Germline trimming cut 4 bases from V and 9 bases from J; bases unmatched to any gene: 18. Germline V gives CDR1 MGHRA, CDR2 YSYEKL. The CDR3 coding sequence is TGCGCCAGCAGCCTCCGAGAGTGGGCGGGAGGGCTGGTCTGGGAGCTGTTTTTT. Protein product: CASSLREWAGGLVWELFF.

The CDR3 DNA reads TGTGCCAGCAGCCTAGCGGCCTCAAACTACAATGAGCAGTTCTTC. Its translation is CASSLAASNYNEQFF. The chain carries TRBV27 and TRBJ2-1, with 7 bases aligning to TRBD2. The CDR3 spans 15 residues. J gave up 3 bases and V 6 bases, and 8 bases lay outside the gene matches. In germline, CDR1 is MNHEY, CDR2 SMNVEV (reference sequence).

This rearrangement joins TRBV6-6 to TRBJ2-7; D is unresolved. The germline V gene has CDR1 MNHNY and CDR2 SVGAGI (reference sequence). Trimming shortened V by 5 bases and J by 0 bases, and 14 bases separated the two germline ends. The CDR3 loop spans 15 amino acids. The CDR3 DNA sequence: TGTGCCAGCAGTAAAATGGACCGGGTCTCCTACGAGCAGTACTTC. Encoded protein: CASSKMDRVSYEQYF.

This chain uses TRBV30 with TRBJ2-2, with D perhaps being TRBD1 or TRBD2 (5 bases each). Germline values: CDR1 GTSNPN, CDR2 SVGIG (reference sequence). The CDR3 is made up of 16 amino acids. V was trimmed by 5 bases and J by 0 bases, leaving 16 bases between them. The CDR3 nucleotides read TGTGCCTGGTGGGGAGCTAAGGGGCCGAACACCGGGGAGCTGTTTTTT. It is translated as CAWWGAKGPNTGELFF.

J is TRBJ1-1 and V is TRBV11-2, with D unclear. Trimming shortened V by 1 base and J by 3 bases, and 6 bases separated the two germline ends. The CDR3 covers 13 residues. Germline CDR1 is SGHAT and CDR2 is FQNNGV. CDR3: CASSLGYDTEAFF. CDR3 nucleotide sequence: TGTGCCAGCAGCTTAGGGTACGACACTGAAGCTTTCTTT.

V usage is TRBV10-2 and J usage is TRBJ2-7; 9 positions agree with TRBD1. The germline V gene has CDR1 WSHSY and CDR2 SAAADI. The trim removed 6 bases at V and 2 bases at J, leaving 2 bases unmatched. CDR3 length: 13 residues. The CDR3 is CASSRDRAYEQYF. The CDR3 coding sequence is TGCGCCAGCAGCCGGGACAGGGCCTACGAGCAGTACTTC.